This T cell receptor beta chain is from a study of cytomegalovirus exposure and HLA in healthy donors. This clone was seen a handful of times. After removal of 4 bases from V and 4 bases from J, the junction contained 2 bases not matched to a gene. This CDR3 comprises 15 residues. Germline V gene lookup returns CDR1 SGHKS and CDR2 YYEKEE (reference sequence). The PCR made use of 60 Vbeta and 13 Jbeta primers. Data came from immunoSEQ multiplex PCR; TCRdb stores just in-frame clones and leaves some out. In the table there are roughly 130,000 clones, 74% of which are singletons. The chain has TRBV5-5 and TRBJ2-7, with 16 bases matching TRBD2. The sequencing sample was made of PBMCs. The source is a woman in her forties or fifties in good health and CMV-seropositive. The CDR3 here is CASSEGLAGGYEQYF. CDR3 coding DNA: TGTGCCAGCAGCGAGGGACTAGCGGGAGGGTACGAGCAGTACTTC. Filled out from reference TRBV5-5 and TRBJ2-7, the complete variable domain reads DAGVTQSPTHLIKTRGQQVTLRCSPISGHKSVSWYQQVLGQGPQFIFQYYEKEERGRGNFPDRFSARQFPNYSSELNVNALLLGDSALYLCASSEGLAGGYEQYFGPGTRLTVT.